The source of this T cell receptor beta chain is a study of T cell responses to AZD1222 COVID-19 vaccine. TCRdb's table, derived via immunoSEQ multiplex PCR, lists solely in-frame clones and lacks some. The sample comprises around 150,000 clones, about 93% of which are singletons, and approximately 6.9% rests with the top ten. Recipients boosted at about 4 weeks or about 12 weeks are pooled. CDR3 length: 13 residues. CDR1 and CDR2 from the germline V gene are SNHLY and FYNNEI. Trimming left V 2 bases short and J 5 bases short, with 9 bases between. The TCR sequence derives from an adult who received the AZD1222 COVID-19 vaccine. The specimen comprised peripheral blood, sampled 28 days after the second AZD1222 dose. The chain recombines TRBV2 with TRBJ1-1; no reliable D call. CDR3 nucleotides: TGTGCCAGCAGTGAACGCGCTGGAACTGAAGCTTTCTTT. Protein: CASSERAGTEAFF.